This paragraph covers one TCR beta chain sequence. Its antigen is as yet unknown. This sample is drawn from a study of blood T cells in healthy people across ages. The study's findings and limits: Per million T cells, TCR beta diversity dropped roughly linearly as age increased. Unsorted PBMCs blocked a conclusive comparison of naive and antigen-experienced cells. CMV status of donors was unknown, possibly confounding expanded clonotype changes. There were more naive CD4+ cells and higher diversity in long-lived donors than in aged donors.

Then a second PCR, running about 6 to 12 cycles, was carried out with a sample-barcoded 5' primer and a J-beta primer mix. A single record per CDR3 protein comes from TCRdb applying MiXCR to the 5' RACE reads. The sample has some 1.5 million distinct CDR3 sequences; under 30% are singletons. The sequenced sample was blood. The sequence was obtained from a woman between 25 and 40 years old in good health.

This chain's CDR3 is CASSLAAGVGDTQYF. The CDR3 DNA reads as TGTGCCAGCAGCTTAGCAGCGGGAGTGGGAGATACGCAGTATTTT. V usage is TRBV7-2 and J usage is TRBJ2-3, with 8 bases lining up with TRBD2. The CDR3 has 15 residues. V shed 0 bases, J shed 5 bases, and the junction held 4 bases outside the gene matches. Germline V CDR1 and CDR2: SGHTA, FQGNSA.